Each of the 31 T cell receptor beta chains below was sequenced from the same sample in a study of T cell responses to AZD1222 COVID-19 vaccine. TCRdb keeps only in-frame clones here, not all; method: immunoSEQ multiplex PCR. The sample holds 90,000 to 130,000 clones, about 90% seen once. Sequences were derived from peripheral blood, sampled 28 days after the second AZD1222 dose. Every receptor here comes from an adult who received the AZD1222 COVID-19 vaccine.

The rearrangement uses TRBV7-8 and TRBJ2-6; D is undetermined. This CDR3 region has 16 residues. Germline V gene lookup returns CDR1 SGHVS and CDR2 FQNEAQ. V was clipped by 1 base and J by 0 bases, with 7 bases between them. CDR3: CASSLVETSGANVLTF. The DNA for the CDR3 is TGTGCCAGCAGCTTAGTAGAGACCTCTGGGGCCAACGTCCTGACTTTC.

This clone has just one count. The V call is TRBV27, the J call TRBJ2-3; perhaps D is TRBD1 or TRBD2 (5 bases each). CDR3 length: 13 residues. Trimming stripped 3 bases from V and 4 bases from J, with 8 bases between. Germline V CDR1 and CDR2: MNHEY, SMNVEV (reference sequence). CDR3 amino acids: CASSLRGADTQYF. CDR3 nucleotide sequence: TGTGCCAGCAGTTTGAGGGGTGCAGATACGCAGTATTTT.

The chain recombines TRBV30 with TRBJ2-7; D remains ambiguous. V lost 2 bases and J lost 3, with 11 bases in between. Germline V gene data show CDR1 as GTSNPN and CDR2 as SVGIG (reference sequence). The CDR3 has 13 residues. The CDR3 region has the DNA TGTGCCTGGAGTCCAGGCTCCGTCTACGAGCAGTACTTC. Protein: CAWSPGSVYEQYF. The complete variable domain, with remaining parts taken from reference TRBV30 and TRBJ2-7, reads SQTIHQWPATLVQPVGSPLSLECTVEGTSNPNLYWYRQAAGRGLQLLFYSVGIGQISSEVPQNLSASRPQDRQFILSSKKLLLSDSGFYLCAWSPGSVYEQYFGPGTRLTVT.

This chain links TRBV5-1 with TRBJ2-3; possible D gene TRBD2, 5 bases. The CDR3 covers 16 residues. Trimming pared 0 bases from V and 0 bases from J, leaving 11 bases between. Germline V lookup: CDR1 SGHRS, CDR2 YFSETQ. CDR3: CASSLAMRASTDTQYF. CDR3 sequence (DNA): TGCGCCAGCAGCTTGGCCATGCGGGCTAGCACAGATACGCAGTATTTT. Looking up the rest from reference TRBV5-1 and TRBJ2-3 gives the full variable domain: KAGVTQTPRYLIKTRGQQVTLSCSPISGHRSVSWYQQTPGQGLQFLFEYFSETQRNKGNFPGRFSGRQFSNSRSEMNVSTLELGDSALYLCASSLAMRASTDTQYFGPGTRLTVL.

Written as DNA, the CDR3 is TGCGCCAGCAGCCAAGCTAACGAGCAGTACTTC. Protein: CASSQANEQYF. The chain employs TRBV4-1 and TRBJ2-7; D is unresolved. Germline CDR1 reads MGHRA; CDR2 reads YSYEKL. Trimming stripped 1 base from V and 5 bases from J, with 3 bases between. The CDR3 consists of 11 residues.

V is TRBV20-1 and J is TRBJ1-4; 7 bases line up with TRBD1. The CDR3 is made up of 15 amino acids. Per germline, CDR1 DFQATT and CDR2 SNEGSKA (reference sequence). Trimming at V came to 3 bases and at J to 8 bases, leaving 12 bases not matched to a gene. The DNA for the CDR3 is TGCAGTGCTAGTGGGGGACAGCCCCAGAAGGAAAAACTGTTTTTT. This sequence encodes CSASGGQPQKEKLFF.

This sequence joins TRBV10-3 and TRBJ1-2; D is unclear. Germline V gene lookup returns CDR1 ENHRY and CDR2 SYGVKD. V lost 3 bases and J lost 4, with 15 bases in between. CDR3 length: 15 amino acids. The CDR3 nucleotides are TGTGCCATCAGTGACCCACAGAAGGGAGGCTATGGCTACACCTTC. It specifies CAISDPQKGGYGYTF.

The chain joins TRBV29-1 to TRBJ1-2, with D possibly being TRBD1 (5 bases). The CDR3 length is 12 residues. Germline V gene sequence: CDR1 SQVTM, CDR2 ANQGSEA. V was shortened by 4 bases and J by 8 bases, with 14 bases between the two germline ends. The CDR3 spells CSVGEGDQGYTF. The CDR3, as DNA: TGCAGCGTTGGTGAAGGGGATCAGGGCTACACCTTC.

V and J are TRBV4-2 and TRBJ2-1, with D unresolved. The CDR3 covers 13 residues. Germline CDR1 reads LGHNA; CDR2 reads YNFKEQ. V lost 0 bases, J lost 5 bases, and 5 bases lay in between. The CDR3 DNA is TGTGCCAGCAGCCAAGATACTAACAATGAGCAGTTCTTC. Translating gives CASSQDTNNEQFF.

The CDR3 is CASSGHTGDGYEQYF. The CDR3 nucleotides read TGTGCCAGCAGCGGACACACAGGGGATGGCTACGAGCAGTACTTC. The chain joins TRBV14 to TRBJ2-7, with 7 nucleotides matching TRBD1. Germline CDR1 is SGHDN and CDR2 is FVKESK. V lost 5 bases and J lost 3; bases outside the gene matches: 10. This CDR3 is built from 15 residues.

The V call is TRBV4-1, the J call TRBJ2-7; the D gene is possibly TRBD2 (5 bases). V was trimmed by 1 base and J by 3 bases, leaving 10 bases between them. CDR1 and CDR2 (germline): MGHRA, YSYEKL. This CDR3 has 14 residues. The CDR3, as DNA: TGCGCCAGCAGCCAAGTCCCAGACTACTACGAGCAGTACTTC. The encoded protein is CASSQVPDYYEQYF.

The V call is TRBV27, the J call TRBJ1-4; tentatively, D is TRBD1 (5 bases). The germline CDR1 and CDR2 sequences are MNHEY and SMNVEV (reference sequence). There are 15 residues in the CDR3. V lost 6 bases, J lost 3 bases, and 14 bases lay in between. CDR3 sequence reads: CASRSPGRANEKLFF. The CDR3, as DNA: TGTGCCAGCAGGTCCCCAGGGAGGGCTAATGAAAAACTGTTTTTT.

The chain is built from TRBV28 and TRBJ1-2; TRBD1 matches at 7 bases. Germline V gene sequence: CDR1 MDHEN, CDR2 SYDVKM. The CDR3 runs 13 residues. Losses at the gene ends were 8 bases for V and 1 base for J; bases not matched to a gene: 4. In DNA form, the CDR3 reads TGTGCCAGCTGCCGACAGGGTAACTATGGCTACACCTTC. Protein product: CASCRQGNYGYTF.

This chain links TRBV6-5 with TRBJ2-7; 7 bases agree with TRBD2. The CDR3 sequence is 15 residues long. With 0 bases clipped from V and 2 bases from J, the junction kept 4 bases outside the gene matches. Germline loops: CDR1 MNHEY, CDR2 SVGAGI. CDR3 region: CASSYSWGGAYEQYF. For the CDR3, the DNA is TGTGCCAGCAGTTACTCATGGGGGGGAGCCTACGAGCAGTACTTC.

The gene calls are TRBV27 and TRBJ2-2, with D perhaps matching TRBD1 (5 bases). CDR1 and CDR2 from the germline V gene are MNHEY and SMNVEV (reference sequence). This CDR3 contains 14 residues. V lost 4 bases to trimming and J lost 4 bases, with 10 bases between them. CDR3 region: CASSYSRVTGELFF. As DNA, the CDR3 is TGTGCCAGCAGTTACTCCAGGGTCACCGGGGAGCTGTTTTTT.

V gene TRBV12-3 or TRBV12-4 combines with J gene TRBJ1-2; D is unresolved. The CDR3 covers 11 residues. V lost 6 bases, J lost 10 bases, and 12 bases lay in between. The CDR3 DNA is TGTGCCAGCAGAGGATCTTTTGACTACACCTTC. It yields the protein CASRGSFDYTF.

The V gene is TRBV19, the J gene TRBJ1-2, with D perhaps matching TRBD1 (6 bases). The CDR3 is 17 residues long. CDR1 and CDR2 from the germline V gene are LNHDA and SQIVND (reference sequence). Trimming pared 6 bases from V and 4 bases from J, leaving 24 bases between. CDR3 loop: CASSPAVGGSSGYGYTF. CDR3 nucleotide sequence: TGTGCCAGTAGCCCGGCGGTGGGGGGCTCTTCTGGCTATGGCTACACCTTC.

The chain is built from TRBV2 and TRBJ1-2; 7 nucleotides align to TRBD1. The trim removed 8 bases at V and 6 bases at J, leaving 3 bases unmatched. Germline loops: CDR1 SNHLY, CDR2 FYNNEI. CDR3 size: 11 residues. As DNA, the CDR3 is TGTGCCAGCGGAGGGACAGATGGCTACACCTTC. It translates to CASGGTDGYTF. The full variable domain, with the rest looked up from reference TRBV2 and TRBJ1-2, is EPEVTQTPSHQVTQMGQEVILRCVPISNHLYFYWYRQILGQKVEFLVSFYNNEISEKSEIFDDQFSVERPDGSNFTLKIRSTKLEDSAMYFCASGGTDGYTFGSGTRLTVV.

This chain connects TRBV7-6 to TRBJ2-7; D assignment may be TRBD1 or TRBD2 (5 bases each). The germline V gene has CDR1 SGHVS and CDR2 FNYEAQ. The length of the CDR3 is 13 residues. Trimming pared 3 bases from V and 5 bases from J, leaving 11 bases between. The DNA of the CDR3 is TGTGCCAGCAGCTTGAGCAGGGACGACGAGCAGTACTTC. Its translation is CASSLSRDDEQYF.

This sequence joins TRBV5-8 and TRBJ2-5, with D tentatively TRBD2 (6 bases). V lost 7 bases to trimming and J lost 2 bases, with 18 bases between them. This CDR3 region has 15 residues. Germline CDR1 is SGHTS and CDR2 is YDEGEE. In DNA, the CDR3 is TGTGCCAGCGCCTCCCGCCGGGGGATACAAGAGACCCAGTACTTC. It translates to CASASRRGIQETQYF.

The CDR3 here is CASSPTGATEAFF. The DNA for the CDR3 is TGTGCCAGCAGCCCTACAGGGGCCACTGAAGCTTTCTTT. The chain recombines TRBV11-3 with TRBJ1-1; 7 bases are shared with TRBD1. This CDR3 contains 13 residues. The junction had 4 bases not matched to a gene; V was cut back by 5 bases and J by 4 bases. Germline V CDR1 and CDR2: SGHNT, YENEEA.

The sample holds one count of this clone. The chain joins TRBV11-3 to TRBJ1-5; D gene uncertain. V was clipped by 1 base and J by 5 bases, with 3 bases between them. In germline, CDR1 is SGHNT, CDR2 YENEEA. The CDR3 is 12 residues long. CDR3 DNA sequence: TGTGCCAGCAGCTTAGGCGATCAGCCCCAGCATTTT. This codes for CASSLGDQPQHF.

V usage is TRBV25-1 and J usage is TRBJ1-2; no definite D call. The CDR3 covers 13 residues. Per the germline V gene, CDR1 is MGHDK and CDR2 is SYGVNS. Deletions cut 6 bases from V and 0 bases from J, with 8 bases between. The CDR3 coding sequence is TGTGCCAGCAGAGAAACAGCTAACTATGGCTACACCTTC. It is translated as CASRETANYGYTF.

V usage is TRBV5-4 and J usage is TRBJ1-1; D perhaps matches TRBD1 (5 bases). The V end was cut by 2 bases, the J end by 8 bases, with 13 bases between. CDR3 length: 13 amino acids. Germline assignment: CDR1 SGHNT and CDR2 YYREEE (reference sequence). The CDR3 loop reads CASSFDRNLEAFF. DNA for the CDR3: TGTGCCAGCAGCTTTGACAGAAACTTAGAAGCTTTCTTT.

The CDR3 region has the DNA TGTGCTAGTGGCCCCGGGACAGGGCCATACAATGAGCAGTTCTTC. It yields the protein CASGPGTGPYNEQFF. This chain links TRBV12-5 with TRBJ2-1; 9 positions match TRBD1. The trim removed 6 bases at V and 4 bases at J, leaving 7 bases unmatched. The CDR3 is 15 residues long. Germline V gives CDR1 LGHNT, CDR2 FRNRAP.

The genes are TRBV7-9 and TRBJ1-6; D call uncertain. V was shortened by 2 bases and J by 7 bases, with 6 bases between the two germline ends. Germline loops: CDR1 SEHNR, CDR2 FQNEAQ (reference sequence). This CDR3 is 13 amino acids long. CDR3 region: CASSLLENSPLHF. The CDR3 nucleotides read TGTGCCAGCAGCTTACTCGAGAATTCACCCCTCCACTTT.

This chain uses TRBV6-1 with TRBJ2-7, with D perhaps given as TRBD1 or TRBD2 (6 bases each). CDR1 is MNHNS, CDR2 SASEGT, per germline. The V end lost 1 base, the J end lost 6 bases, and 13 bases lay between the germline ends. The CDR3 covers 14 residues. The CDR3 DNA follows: TGTGCCAGCAGTGAAGTAGGGGGGAGAGTCGAGCAGTACTTC. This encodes CASSEVGGRVEQYF.

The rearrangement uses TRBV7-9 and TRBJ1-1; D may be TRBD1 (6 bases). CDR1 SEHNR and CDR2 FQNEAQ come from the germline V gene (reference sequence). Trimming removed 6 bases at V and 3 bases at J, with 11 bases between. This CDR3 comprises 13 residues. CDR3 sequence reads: CASRLGGDTEAFF. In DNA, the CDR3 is TGTGCCAGCAGACTCGGGGGCGACACTGAAGCTTTCTTT.

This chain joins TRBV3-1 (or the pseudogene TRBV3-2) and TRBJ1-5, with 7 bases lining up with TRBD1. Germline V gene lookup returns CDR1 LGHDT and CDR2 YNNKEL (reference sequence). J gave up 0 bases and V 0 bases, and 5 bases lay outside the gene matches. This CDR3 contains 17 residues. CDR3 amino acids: CASSQDTGTDSNQPQHF. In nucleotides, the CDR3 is TGTGCCAGCAGCCAAGATACGGGGACAGATAGCAATCAGCCCCAGCATTTT.

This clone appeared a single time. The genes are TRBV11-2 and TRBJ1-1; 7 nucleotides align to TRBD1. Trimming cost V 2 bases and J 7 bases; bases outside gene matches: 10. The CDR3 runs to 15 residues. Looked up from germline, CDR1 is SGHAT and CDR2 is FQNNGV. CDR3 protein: CASSLQGVPSLEAFF. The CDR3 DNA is TGTGCCAGCAGCTTACAGGGGGTCCCTTCGCTTGAAGCTTTCTTT. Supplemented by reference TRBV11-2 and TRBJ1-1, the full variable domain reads EAGVAQSPRYKIIEKRQSVAFWCNPISGHATLYWYQQILGQGPKLLIQFQNNGVVDDSQLPKDRFSAERLKGVDSTLKIQPAKLEDSAVYLCASSLQGVPSLEAFFGQGTRLTVV.

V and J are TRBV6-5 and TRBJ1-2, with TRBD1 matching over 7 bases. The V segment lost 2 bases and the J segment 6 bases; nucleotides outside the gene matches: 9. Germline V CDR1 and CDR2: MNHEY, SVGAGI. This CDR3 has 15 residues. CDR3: CASSYQTTGEDGYTF. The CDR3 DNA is TGTGCCAGCAGTTACCAGACTACAGGGGAGGATGGCTACACCTTC.